The entry below gives a single T cell receptor (beta chain) sequence along with its context. Its antigen is not yet known. Per-nucleotide qualities are absent, and no much larger clonotype sits a single base away. Enrolling through a virtual design, the prospective study's participants ranged in age from roughly 18 to 90 years and lived across 20 to 30 United States geographic areas. In the prospective study, cohorts were assigned on the basis of participant-reported clinical history obtained from a screening survey and a study questionnaire. For ImmuneRACE Cohort 3, a participant was defined as recovered based on two consecutive negative NP/OP PCR tests, clearance by a healthcare professional, or resolution of symptoms. Mobile phlebotomists in the prospective study collected whole blood, serum and a nasopharyngeal or oropharyngeal swab from every participant. Over a roughly two-month period, participants in the prospective study had the option of providing additional blood draws and questionnaires. Blood samples from the prospective study were shipped frozen or at room temperature prior to DNA extraction.

This entry belongs to a study of blood T cell repertoires in COVID-19 (dated by TCRdb to between 2020 and 2021). The study in broad terms: Samples covering the acute and convalescent phases of COVID-19 were provided by collaborators in the United States, Italy and Spain. The material from the prospective study consisted of cDNA or gDNA derived from T cells, B-cell-depleted T cells, or PBMCs. The dataset comprised deeply sampled blood TCRbeta repertoires from subjects exposed to, actively infected with, or recovered from COVID-19. The repertoires were made available in a free public database intended to serve as a resource for research on the immune response to SARS-CoV-2. The samples were drawn from two sources: the first 160 participants of the ongoing ImmuneRACE study, and 1,200 or so subjects contributed by 6 global collaborators. Nearly every sample came with metadata listing a de-identified subject ID, COVID-19 status, age in years and sex. HLA class I and class II types, where available, came from metadata supplied by the sample provider rather than from assay-based typing. What the study reported, not specific to this receptor: The quantity of clinical and demographic metadata differed by source and by participant and was supplied without curation.

TCRbeta CDR3 regions were amplified from genomic DNA using the immunoSEQ Assay, a bias-controlled multiplex PCR. As for the original processing: The number of nucleated cells in each sample was estimated from the amplification of reference gene primers within the assay. Sequence reads were collapsed and filtered to measure the absolute abundance of every unique TCRbeta CDR3 rearrangement. For each sample, productive Simpson clonality was calculated as the square root of Simpson's diversity index over productive rearrangements. TCRdb took over this immuneACCESS table, retaining in-frame rearrangements with V and J assigned. Such tables are incomplete; in checked studies, under half of the missing clones stem from an unresolved V gene, and the remainder is unexplained. V and J calls and clone size are as listed in that table; D and trimming were resolved from the DNA. This sample lists almost 200,000 clones; 89% were detected once. 6.5% to 9.5% of the sample belongs to the ten largest clones.

Trimming accounts for 4 bases at V and 1 base at J, while the number of junction bases matched to no gene is 7. For CDR1 and CDR2, the germline V gene (reference sequence) lists SEHNR and FQNEAQ. The CDR3, from cysteine to phenylalanine, totals 17 residues. Of all the DNA, just the CDR3 is kept, 51 bases in frame from base 1. The clonotype was recovered from a woman between 18 and 29 years old who had recovered from COVID-19. The sequenced sample consisted of PBMCs or T cells enriched from blood (not recorded which). The chain is made from TRBV7-9 and TRBJ1-5; 10 junctional bases match TRBD1. The nucleotide sequence is given as TGTGCCAGCAGCTGGGGGGGACAGGGGTTGAGCAATCAGCCCCAGCATTTT. Its amino acids are CASSWGGQGLSNQPQHF.